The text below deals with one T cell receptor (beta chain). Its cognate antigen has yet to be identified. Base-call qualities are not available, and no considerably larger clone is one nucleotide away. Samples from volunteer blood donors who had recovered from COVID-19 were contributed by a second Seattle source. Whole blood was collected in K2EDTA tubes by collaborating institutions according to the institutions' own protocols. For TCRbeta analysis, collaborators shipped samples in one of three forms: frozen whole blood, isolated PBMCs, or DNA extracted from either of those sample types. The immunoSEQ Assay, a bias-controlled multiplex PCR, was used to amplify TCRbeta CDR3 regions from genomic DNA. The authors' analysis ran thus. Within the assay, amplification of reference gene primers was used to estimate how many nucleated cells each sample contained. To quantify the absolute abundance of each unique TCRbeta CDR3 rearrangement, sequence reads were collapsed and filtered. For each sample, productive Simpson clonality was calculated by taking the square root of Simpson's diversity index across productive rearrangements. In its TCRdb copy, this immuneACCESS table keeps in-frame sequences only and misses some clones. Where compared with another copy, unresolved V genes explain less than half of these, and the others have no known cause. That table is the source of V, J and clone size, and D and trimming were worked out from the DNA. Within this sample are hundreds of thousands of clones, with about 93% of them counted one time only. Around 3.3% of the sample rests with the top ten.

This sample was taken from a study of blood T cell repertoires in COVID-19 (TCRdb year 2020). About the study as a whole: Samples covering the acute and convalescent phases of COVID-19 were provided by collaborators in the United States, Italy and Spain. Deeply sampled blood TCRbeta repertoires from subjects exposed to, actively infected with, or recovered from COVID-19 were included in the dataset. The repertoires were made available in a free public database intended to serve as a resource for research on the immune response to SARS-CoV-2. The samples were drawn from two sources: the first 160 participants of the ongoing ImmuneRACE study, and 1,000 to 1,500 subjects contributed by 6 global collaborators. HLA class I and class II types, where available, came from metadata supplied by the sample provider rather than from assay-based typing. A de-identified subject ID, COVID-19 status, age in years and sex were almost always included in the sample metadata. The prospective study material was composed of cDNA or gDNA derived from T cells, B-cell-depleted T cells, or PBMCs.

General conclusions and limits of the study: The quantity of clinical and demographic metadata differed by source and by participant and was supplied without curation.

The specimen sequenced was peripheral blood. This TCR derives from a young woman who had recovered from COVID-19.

The nucleotides are TGTGCCAGCAGCAGTAACCGGGACAGGGGTCCCCGGGGCGAGCAGTACGTC. Translation gives CASSSNRDRGPRGEQYV. This sequence uses TRBV7-9 and TRBJ2-7, with TRBD1 identical over 10 junction bases. The germline V gene (reference sequence) sets CDR1 to SEHNR and CDR2 to FQNEAQ. V and J are trimmed by 5 bases and 6 bases, and the gene matches miss 16 bases of the junction. Including cysteine and valine, the CDR3 has 17 amino acids. The retained sequence is limited to the CDR3, 51 bases, with the frame set at the first base.